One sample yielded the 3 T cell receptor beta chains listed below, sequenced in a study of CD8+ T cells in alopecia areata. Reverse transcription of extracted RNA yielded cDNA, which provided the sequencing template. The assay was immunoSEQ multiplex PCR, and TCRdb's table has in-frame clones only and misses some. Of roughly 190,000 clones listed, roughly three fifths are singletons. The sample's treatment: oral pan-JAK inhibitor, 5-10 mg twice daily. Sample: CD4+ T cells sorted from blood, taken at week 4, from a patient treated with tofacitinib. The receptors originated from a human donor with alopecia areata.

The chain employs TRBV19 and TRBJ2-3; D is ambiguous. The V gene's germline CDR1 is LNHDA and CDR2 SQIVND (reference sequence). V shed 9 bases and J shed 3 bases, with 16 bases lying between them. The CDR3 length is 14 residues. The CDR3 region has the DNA TGTGCCAGCACTTCGGGCTTCGGAACAGATACGCAGTATTTT. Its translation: CASTSGFGTDTQYF.

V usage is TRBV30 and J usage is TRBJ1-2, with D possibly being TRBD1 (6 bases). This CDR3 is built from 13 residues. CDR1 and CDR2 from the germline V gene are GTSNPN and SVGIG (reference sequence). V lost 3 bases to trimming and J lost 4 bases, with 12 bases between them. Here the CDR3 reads CAWSGRTVYGYTF. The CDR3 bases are TGTGCCTGGAGCGGTAGGACAGTCTATGGCTACACCTTC.

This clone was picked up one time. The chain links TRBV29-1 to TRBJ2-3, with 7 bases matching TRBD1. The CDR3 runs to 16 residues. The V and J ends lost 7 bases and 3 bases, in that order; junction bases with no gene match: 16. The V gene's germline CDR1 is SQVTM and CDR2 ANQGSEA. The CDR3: CSANPKRTGGTDTQYF. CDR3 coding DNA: TGCAGCGCTAACCCGAAAAGGACAGGTGGGACAGATACGCAGTATTTT.